This entry lists 23 T cell receptor beta chains sequenced from one sample in a study of T cells in Graves' hyperthyroidism and ophthalmopathy. Researchers amplified the TCR beta CDR3 regions from RNA transcripts. The HTBI primer set served for first-round RT-PCR of the TCR CDR3. TCRdb re-called the multiplex PCR reads with MiXCR, one entry per CDR3 protein. The data hold 550,000 to 650,000 distinct CDR3 sequences, with 14% observed a single time. Input material: blood. These receptors were taken from a woman aged 40 to 50 with Graves' hyperthyroidism.

This clonotype was detected ten times or more. V usage is TRBV5-4 and J usage is TRBJ2-3; D assignment may be TRBD1 or TRBD2 (5 bases each). The CDR3 has 16 amino acids. Looked up from germline, CDR1 is SGHNT and CDR2 is YYREEE (reference sequence). The V and J ends lost 0 bases and 2 bases respectively, with 13 bases between them. DNA for the CDR3: TGTGCCAGCAGCTTGGGGGGGACCAGCAACACAGATACGCAGTATTTT. Translation: CASSLGGTSNTDTQYF.

This clonotype was recorded many times. The genes are TRBV2 and TRBJ2-1, with 7 bases fitting TRBD2. The V gene end was trimmed by 7 bases and the J gene end by 7 bases; junction bases not matched to a gene: 10. Germline-derived CDR1 and CDR2 are SNHLY and FYNNEI. The CDR3 contains 14 residues. CDR3 residues: CASKGGSKSNEQFF. CDR3 sequence (DNA): TGTGCCAGCAAGGGCGGGAGTAAATCAAATGAGCAGTTCTTC.

This clonotype was seen many times. The rearrangement uses TRBV20-1 and TRBJ2-5; 7 bases fit TRBD2. Germline values: CDR1 DFQATT, CDR2 SNEGSKA (reference sequence). V trimming: 5 bases; J trimming: 5 bases; junction bases outside the gene matches: 11. The CDR3 contains 14 residues. The CDR3 nucleotides are TGCAGTGCTCCGAACACGGGGGGTATGGAGACCCAGTACTTC. It translates to CSAPNTGGMETQYF.

In its sample, this clonotype was seen many times. V and J are TRBV20-1 and TRBJ1-1; 7 nucleotides match TRBD1. The CDR3 runs 14 residues. V gave up 1 base and J gave up 1 base; unmatched junction bases: 3. The germline CDR1 and CDR2 sequences are DFQATT and SNEGSKA (reference sequence). CDR3 residues: CSARARQGNTEAFF. Here the CDR3 DNA reads TGCAGTGCTAGAGCCCGACAGGGGAACACTGAAGCTTTCTTT.

This clonotype has at least ten counts. The rearrangement links TRBV28 to TRBJ2-1, with 8 bases aligning to TRBD2. J was trimmed by 3 bases and V by 5 bases; bases with no gene match: 9. Per germline, CDR1 MDHEN and CDR2 SYDVKM. This CDR3 has 16 residues. The CDR3 reads CASSHSGVALYNEQFF. CDR3 bases: TGTGCCAGCAGTCATAGCGGGGTTGCACTCTACAATGAGCAGTTCTTC.

This clonotype was counted at least ten times. V usage is TRBV5-1 and J usage is TRBJ2-3, with D unresolved. The germline CDR1 and CDR2 sequences are SGHRS and YFSETQ. Trimming left V 1 base short and J 6 bases short, with 18 bases between. There are 16 residues in the CDR3. Here the CDR3 reads CASSLRVTDPADTQYF. The CDR3 DNA reads TGCGCCAGCAGCTTGAGGGTTACAGACCCGGCCGATACGCAGTATTTT. Drawing the rest from reference TRBV5-1 and TRBJ2-3, the complete variable domain is KAGVTQTPRYLIKTRGQQVTLSCSPISGHRSVSWYQQTPGQGLQFLFEYFSETQRNKGNFPGRFSGRQFSNSRSEMNVSTLELGDSALYLCASSLRVTDPADTQYFGPGTRLTVL.

This clonotype was seen repeatedly, ten times or more. The chain couples TRBV2 to TRBJ2-1, with D unclear. This CDR3 has 12 amino acids. Between the trimmed V and J ends, which lost 8 bases and 10 bases, there was a span of 15 bases. Looked up from germline, CDR1 is SNHLY and CDR2 is FYNNEI. The DNA of the CDR3 is TGTGCCAGCGGGCGAGAAGCCGGCGAGCAGTTCTTC. Protein product: CASGREAGEQFF.

This clonotype turned up a few times. A much larger clone lies a single base off, so this may be a read error. The rearrangement links TRBV10-3 to TRBJ2-1; possibly TRBD2 for D (7 bases). Between the trimmed V and J ends, which lost 3 bases and 6 bases, there was a span of 21 bases. Germline-derived CDR1 and CDR2 are ENHRY and SYGVKD. This CDR3 is 17 amino acids long. In DNA, the CDR3 is TGTGCCATCAGTGAAGGGGGACTAACGGGAGGCGTCAATGAGCAGTTCTTC. Translated, it gives CAISEGGLTGGVNEQFF.

This clonotype appeared many times. The J gene is TRBJ2-3, the V gene TRBV5-1; D may be TRBD2 (6 bases). CDR3 length: 15 amino acids. V shed 0 bases and J shed 1 base, with 9 bases lying between them. CDR1 is SGHRS and CDR2 is YFSETQ in the germline V gene. CDR3 loop: CASSLVAVGTDTQYF. Written as DNA, the CDR3 is TGCGCCAGCAGCTTGGTAGCGGTGGGCACAGATACGCAGTATTTT.

The CDR3 protein is CASSYPGRAIREQFF. CDR3 in DNA: TGTGCCAGCAGTTACCCGGGACGGGCTATACGTGAGCAGTTCTTC. The chain carries TRBV27 and TRBJ2-1; D possibly uses TRBD1 or TRBD2 (5 bases each). This CDR3 comprises 15 residues. The germline gives CDR1 MNHEY, CDR2 SMNVEV (reference sequence). V lost 4 bases and J 9 bases, leaving 19 bases between the germline ends.

This clonotype was seen at least ten times. The chain joins TRBV7-2 to TRBJ2-5; D might be TRBD1 (6 bases). The CDR3 sequence is 15 residues long. V was shortened by 7 bases and J by 2 bases, with 17 bases between the two germline ends. In germline, CDR1 is SGHTA, CDR2 FQGNSA. CDR3 residues: CASNLVQGAQETQYF. CDR3 nucleotide sequence: TGTGCCAGCAACCTAGTACAGGGCGCACAAGAGACCCAGTACTTC.

The rearrangement links TRBV27 to TRBJ1-2, with TRBD1 matching 10 bases. V dropped 5 bases and J dropped 1; count of bases not matched to a gene: 10. Germline CDR1 reads MNHEY; CDR2 reads SMNVEV (reference sequence). This CDR3 region has 17 residues. The CDR3 is CASSTPTGGESNYGYTF. DNA for the CDR3: TGTGCCAGCAGTACCCCGACAGGGGGCGAGAGTAACTATGGCTACACCTTC.

The sample holds many counts of this clonotype. The chain is built from TRBV30 and TRBJ2-7; D may correspond to TRBD1 or TRBD2 (6 bases each). The CDR3 totals 17 residues. V dropped 4 bases and J dropped 7 bases, with 29 bases sitting between them. From germline, CDR1 is GTSNPN and CDR2 SVGIG (reference sequence). The CDR3 loop reads CAWTRNYGGGIQGEQYF. CDR3 in DNA: TGTGCCTGGACCCGAAATTATGGAGGGGGGATTCAGGGGGAGCAGTACTTC. Variable domain in full (rest from reference TRBV30 and TRBJ2-7): SQTIHQWPATLVQPVGSPLSLECTVEGTSNPNLYWYRQAAGRGLQLLFYSVGIGQISSEVPQNLSASRPQDRQFILSSKKLLLSDSGFYLCAWTRNYGGGIQGEQYFGPGTRLTVT.

The chain is built from TRBV28 and TRBJ2-1, with 14 bases lining up with TRBD2. V gave up 5 bases and J gave up 2 bases; unmatched junction bases: 5. The CDR3 totals 17 residues. The germline V gene encodes CDR1 MDHEN and CDR2 SYDVKM. Written as DNA, the CDR3 is TGTGCCAGCAGTGCGGGACTAGCGGGAGTAACCTACAATGAGCAGTTCTTC. Translating gives CASSAGLAGVTYNEQFF.

Notes on this clonotype: This could be a read error, since a much larger clone is one nucleotide away. CDR3 region: CASSRRTYTGLPGAFF. CDR3 nucleotides: TGTGCCAGCAGCCGCCGTACTTATACAGGGCTCCCTGGAGCTTTCTTT. The chain recombines TRBV11-2 with TRBJ1-1; D may be TRBD1 (6 bases). The V end lost 5 bases, the J end lost 10 bases, and 26 bases lay between the germline ends. Germline CDR1 and CDR2: SGHAT and FQNNGV. This CDR3 contains 16 residues. Using reference TRBV11-2 and TRBJ1-1 for the parts outside the CDR3, the full variable domain is EAGVAQSPRYKIIEKRQSVAFWCNPISGHATLYWYQQILGQGPKLLIQFQNNGVVDDSQLPKDRFSAERLKGVDSTLKIQPAKLEDSAVYLCASSRRTYTGLPGAFFGQGTRLTVV.

The table lists this clonotype with a few counts. The chain recombines TRBV10-3 with TRBJ2-2, with 7 bases lining up with TRBD1. The CDR3 extends over 15 amino acids. V lost 3 bases, J lost 4 bases, and 5 bases stayed unmatched. Germline-derived CDR1 and CDR2 are ENHRY and SYGVKD. The CDR3 sequence is CAISELGQTTGELFF. The CDR3 coding sequence is TGTGCCATCAGTGAATTGGGACAGACCACCGGGGAGCTGTTTTTT.

V usage is TRBV5-4 and J usage is TRBJ2-7, with 11 bases aligning to TRBD2. The CDR3 covers 20 residues. Germline V CDR1 and CDR2: SGHNT, YYREEE (reference sequence). With V trimmed by 0 bases and J by 0 bases, 14 bases remained unmatched. DNA for the CDR3: TGTGCCAGCAGCTTGGCCGCGGGGAGGGCTAGCGGGAGGAGCTCCTACGAGCAGTACTTC. This sequence encodes CASSLAAGRASGRSSYEQYF.

This clonotype has at least ten counts. The V and J genes are TRBV20-1 and TRBJ1-5, with 7 bases matching TRBD1. Germline V gene lookup returns CDR1 DFQATT and CDR2 SNEGSKA (reference sequence). Germline trimming cut 7 bases from V and 2 bases from J; bases unmatched to any gene: 5. The CDR3 sequence is 13 residues long. This chain's CDR3 is CSVTGDGNQPQHF. The CDR3, as DNA: TGCAGTGTTACAGGGGACGGCAATCAGCCCCAGCATTTT.

V gene TRBV27 combines with J gene TRBJ2-1; 12 bases agree with TRBD2. The CDR3 is 16 residues long. Germline trimming cut 4 bases from V and 12 bases from J; bases unmatched to any gene: 13. Germline V lookup: CDR1 MNHEY, CDR2 SMNVEV (reference sequence). In DNA form, the CDR3 reads TGTGCCAGCAGTTACCTAGCGGGAGGGCCCTCGAGTGTGCAGTTCTTC. Amino acids: CASSYLAGGPSSVQFF.

CDR3 bases: TGCAGTGCTAGACTACCCGGTCGGGGGGCTAGTCAGCCCCAGCATTTT. Amino acids: CSARLPGRGASQPQHF. This chain links TRBV20-1 with TRBJ1-5, with D possibly TRBD1 on 6 matching bases. The CDR3 has 16 residues. Trimming left V 2 bases short and J 6 bases short, with 20 bases between. Germline V gene data show CDR1 as DFQATT and CDR2 as SNEGSKA (reference sequence).

In its sample, this clonotype was seen many times. V is TRBV6-1 and J is TRBJ1-5, with D maybe TRBD1 (5 bases). Trimming left V 5 bases short and J 3 bases short, with 11 bases between. CDR1 and CDR2 from the germline V gene are MNHNS and SASEGT. There are 14 residues in the CDR3. In DNA, the CDR3 is TGTGCCAGCAGTTGGGACGTCTTCAATCAGCCCCAGCATTTT. Translated, it gives CASSWDVFNQPQHF.

This clonotype was seen a few times. The rearrangement links TRBV6-1 to TRBJ1-6; 7 nucleotides align to TRBD1. CDR3 length equals 14 residues. The V segment lost 4 bases and the J segment 6 bases; nucleotides outside the gene matches: 3. CDR1 is MNHNS and CDR2 is SASEGT in the germline V gene. CDR3 loop: CASSVGTVNSPLHF. CDR3 bases: TGTGCCAGCAGTGTGGGGACAGTTAATTCACCCCTCCACTTT.

This clonotype was seen many times. This sequence joins TRBV28 and TRBJ2-7; 14 bases agree with TRBD2. V dropped 5 bases and J dropped 6; count of bases not matched to a gene: 6. Germline V gene lookup returns CDR1 MDHEN and CDR2 SYDVKM. The CDR3 is 15 amino acids. In DNA form, the CDR3 reads TGTGCCAGCAGTCCTACGACTAGCGGGAGGGGCGAGCAGTACTTC. Protein product: CASSPTTSGRGEQYF.